The present TCR beta chain was sequenced within a study of blood T cell repertoires in COVID-19. Study-wide background: Sites in the United States, Italy and Spain provided acute and convalescent COVID-19 samples.

Per the original data handling: The authors estimated nucleated cell counts from reference gene primer amplification. Sequencing was performed with immunoSEQ multiplex PCR; in TCRdb, only in-frame clones are kept and a portion is missing. V and J calls and clone size are as listed in that table; D and trimming were resolved from the DNA. The repertoire consists of roughly 150,000 clones, with around four fifths occurring once and the leading ten covering roughly a fifth. CDR1 WNHNN and CDR2 SYGVQD come from the germline V gene (reference sequence). Trimming left V 3 bases short and J 9 bases short, with 15 bases between. This CDR3 spans 15 amino acids.

The sequenced sample consisted of peripheral blood. V gene TRBV10-1 combines with J gene TRBJ1-6, with D possibly TRBD1 on 6 matching bases. The origin of this receptor is a woman aged 70-85 years who had recovered from COVID-19. The CDR3 region is CASSDGGASGSPLHF. In DNA, the CDR3 is TGCGCCAGCAGTGATGGGGGGGCCTCTGGTTCACCCCTCCACTTT.